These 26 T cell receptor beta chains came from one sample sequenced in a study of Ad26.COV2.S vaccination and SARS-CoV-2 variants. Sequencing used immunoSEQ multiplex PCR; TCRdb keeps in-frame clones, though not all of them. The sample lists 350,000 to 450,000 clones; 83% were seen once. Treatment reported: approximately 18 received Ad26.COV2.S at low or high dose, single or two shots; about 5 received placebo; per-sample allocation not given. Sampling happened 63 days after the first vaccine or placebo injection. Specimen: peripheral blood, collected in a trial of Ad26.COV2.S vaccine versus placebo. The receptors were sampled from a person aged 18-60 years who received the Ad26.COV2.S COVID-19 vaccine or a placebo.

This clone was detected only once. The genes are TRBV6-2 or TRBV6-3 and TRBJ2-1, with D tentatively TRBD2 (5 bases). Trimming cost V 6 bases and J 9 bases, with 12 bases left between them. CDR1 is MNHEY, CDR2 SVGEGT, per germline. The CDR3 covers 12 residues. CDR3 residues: CASSSRGLEQFF. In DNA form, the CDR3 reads TGTGCCAGCAGCTCTCGGGGTCTTGAGCAGTTCTTC.

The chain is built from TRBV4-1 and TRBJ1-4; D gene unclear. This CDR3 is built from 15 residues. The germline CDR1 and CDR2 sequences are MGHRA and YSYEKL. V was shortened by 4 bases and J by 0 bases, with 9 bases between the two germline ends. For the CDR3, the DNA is TGCGCCAGCAGCCCCCGAGTAGCAACTAATGAAAAACTGTTTTTT. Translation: CASSPRVATNEKLFF.

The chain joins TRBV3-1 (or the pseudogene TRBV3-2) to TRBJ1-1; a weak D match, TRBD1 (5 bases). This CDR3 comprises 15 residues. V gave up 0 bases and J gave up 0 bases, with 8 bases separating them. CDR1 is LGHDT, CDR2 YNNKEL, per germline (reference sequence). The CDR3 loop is CASSQEAGLNTEAFF. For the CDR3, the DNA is TGTGCCAGCAGCCAAGAGGCAGGGTTGAACACTGAAGCTTTCTTT.

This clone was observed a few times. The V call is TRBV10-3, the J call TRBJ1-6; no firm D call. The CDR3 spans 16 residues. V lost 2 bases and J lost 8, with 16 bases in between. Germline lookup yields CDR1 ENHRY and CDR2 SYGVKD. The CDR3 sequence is CAISELVGTLDSPLHF. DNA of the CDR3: TGTGCCATCAGTGAGCTGGTGGGCACATTAGATTCACCCCTCCACTTT.

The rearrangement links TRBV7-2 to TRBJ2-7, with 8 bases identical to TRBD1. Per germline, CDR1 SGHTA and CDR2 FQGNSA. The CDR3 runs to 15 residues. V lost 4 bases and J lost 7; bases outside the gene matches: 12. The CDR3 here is CASSSMTGVIGEQYF. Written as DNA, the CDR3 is TGTGCCAGCAGCTCTATGACAGGGGTAATTGGGGAGCAGTACTTC. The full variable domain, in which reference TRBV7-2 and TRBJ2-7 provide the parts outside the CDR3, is GAGVSQSPSNKVTEKGKDVELRCDPISGHTALYWYRQSLGQGLEFLIYFQGNSAPDKSGLPSDRFSAERTGGSVSTLTIQRTQQEDSAVYLCASSSMTGVIGEQYFGPGTRLTVT.

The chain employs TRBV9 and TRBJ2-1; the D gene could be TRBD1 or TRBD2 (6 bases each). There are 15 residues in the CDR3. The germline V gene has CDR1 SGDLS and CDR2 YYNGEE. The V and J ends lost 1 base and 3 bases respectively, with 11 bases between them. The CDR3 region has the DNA TGTGCCAGCAGCGTAAAAGGGGGGTTCTACAATGAGCAGTTCTTC. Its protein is CASSVKGGFYNEQFF.

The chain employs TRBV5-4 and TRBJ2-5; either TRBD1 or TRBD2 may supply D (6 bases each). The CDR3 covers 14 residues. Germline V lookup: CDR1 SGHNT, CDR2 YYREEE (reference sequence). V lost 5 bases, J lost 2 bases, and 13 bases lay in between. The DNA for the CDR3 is TGTGCCAGCAGGCACTTAGGGGGGCAAGAGACCCAGTACTTC. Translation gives CASRHLGGQETQYF.

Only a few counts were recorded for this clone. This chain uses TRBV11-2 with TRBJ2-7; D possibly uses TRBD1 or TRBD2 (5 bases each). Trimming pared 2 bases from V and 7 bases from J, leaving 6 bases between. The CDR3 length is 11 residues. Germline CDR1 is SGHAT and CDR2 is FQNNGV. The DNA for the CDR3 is TGTGCCAGCAGCTTATGGGGGGAGCAGTACTTC. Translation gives CASSLWGEQYF.

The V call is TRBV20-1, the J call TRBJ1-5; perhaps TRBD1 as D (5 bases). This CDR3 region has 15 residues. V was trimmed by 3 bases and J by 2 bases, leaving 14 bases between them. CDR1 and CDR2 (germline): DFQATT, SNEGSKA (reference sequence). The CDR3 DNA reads TGCAGTGCTAGTCCGTTGGGGGGTGGCAATCAGCCCCAGCATTTT. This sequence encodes CSASPLGGGNQPQHF.

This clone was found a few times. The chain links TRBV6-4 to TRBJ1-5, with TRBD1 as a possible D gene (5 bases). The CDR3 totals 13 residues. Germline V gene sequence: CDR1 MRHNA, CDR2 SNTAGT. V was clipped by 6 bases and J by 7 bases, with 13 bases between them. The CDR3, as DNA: TGTGCCAGCAGCCGGGACTCCCGACAGCCCCAGCATTTT. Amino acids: CASSRDSRQPQHF.

As DNA, the CDR3 is TGTGCCAGCAGCCCCCGGAGGGGGGGCTACACCTTC. It is translated as CASSPRRGGYTF. The V gene is TRBV5-5, the J gene TRBJ1-2; D is possibly TRBD1 (6 bases). The CDR3 spans 12 residues. Trimming shortened V by 4 bases and J by 8 bases, and 12 bases separated the two germline ends. The germline V gene encodes CDR1 SGHKS and CDR2 YYEKEE (reference sequence).

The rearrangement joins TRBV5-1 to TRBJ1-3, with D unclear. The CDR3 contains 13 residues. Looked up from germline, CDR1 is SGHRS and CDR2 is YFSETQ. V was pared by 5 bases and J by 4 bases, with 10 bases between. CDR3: CASRGRWGNTIYF. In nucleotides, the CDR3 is TGCGCCAGCAGAGGTCGTTGGGGAAACACCATATATTTT.

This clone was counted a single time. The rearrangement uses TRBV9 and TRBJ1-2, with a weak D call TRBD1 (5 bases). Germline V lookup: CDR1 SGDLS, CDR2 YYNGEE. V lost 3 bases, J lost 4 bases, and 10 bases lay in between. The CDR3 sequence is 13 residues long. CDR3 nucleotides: TGTGCCAGCAGCGCCGGGGGAACCTATGGCTACACCTTC. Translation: CASSAGGTYGYTF.

The DNA for the CDR3 is TGTGCCATCAGTGAGTCCCGGGGCAGAAGCTATGGCTACACCTTC. Protein product: CAISESRGRSYGYTF. The chain carries TRBV10-3 and TRBJ1-2; maybe TRBD1 (5 bases). CDR1 is ENHRY, CDR2 SYGVKD, per germline. V dropped 0 bases and J dropped 4 bases, with 12 bases sitting between them. The CDR3 has 15 amino acids.

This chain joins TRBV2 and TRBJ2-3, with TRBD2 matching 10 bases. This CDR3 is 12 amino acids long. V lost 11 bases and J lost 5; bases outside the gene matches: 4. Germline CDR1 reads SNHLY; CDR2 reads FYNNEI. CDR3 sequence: CALAGVKDTQYF. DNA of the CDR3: TGTGCCCTAGCGGGAGTGAAAGATACGCAGTATTTT. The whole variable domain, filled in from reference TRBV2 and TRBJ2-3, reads EPEVTQTPSHQVTQMGQEVILRCVPISNHLYFYWYRQILGQKVEFLVSFYNNEISEKSEIFDDQFSVERPDGSNFTLKIRSTKLEDSAMYFCALAGVKDTQYFGPGTRLTVL.

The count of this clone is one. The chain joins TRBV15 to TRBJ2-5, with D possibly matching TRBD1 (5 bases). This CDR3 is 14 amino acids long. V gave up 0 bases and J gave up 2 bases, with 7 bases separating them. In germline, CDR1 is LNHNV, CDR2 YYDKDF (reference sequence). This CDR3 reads CATSRETEQETQYF. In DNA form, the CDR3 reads TGTGCCACCAGCAGAGAGACAGAGCAAGAGACCCAGTACTTC.

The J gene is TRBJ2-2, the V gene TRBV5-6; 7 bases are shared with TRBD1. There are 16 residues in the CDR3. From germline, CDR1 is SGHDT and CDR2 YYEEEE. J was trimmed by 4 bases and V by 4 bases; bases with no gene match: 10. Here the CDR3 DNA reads TGTGCCAGCAGCCTACAAGAGAGGGGGCGCACCGGGGAGCTGTTTTTT. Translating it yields CASSLQERGRTGELFF.

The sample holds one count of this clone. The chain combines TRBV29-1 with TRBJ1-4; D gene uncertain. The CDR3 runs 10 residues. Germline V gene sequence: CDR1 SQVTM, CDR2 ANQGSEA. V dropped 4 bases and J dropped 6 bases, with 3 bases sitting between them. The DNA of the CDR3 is TGCAGCGTTGTGGATGAAAAACTGTTTTTT. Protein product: CSVVDEKLFF.

CDR3 coding DNA: TGTGCCAGCTCACCAAGGACCGCCTTTAACTATGGCTACACCTTC. This translates into CASSPRTAFNYGYTF. The V and J genes are TRBV18 and TRBJ1-2; D is unresolved. The germline gives CDR1 KGHSH, CDR2 LQKENI. The CDR3 runs 15 residues. The germline V and J ends were trimmed by 2 bases and 1 base, with 11 bases remaining between them.

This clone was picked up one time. DNA for the CDR3: TGTGCCACCAGCAGAGAACCTAGGGGTTGGGACACTGAAGCTTTCTTT. As protein: CATSREPRGWDTEAFF. The chain uses TRBV15 and TRBJ1-1; D may be TRBD1 (5 bases). Between the trimmed V and J ends, which lost 0 bases and 3 bases, there was a span of 14 bases. CDR1 and CDR2 (germline): LNHNV, YYDKDF (reference sequence). The CDR3 consists of 16 residues.

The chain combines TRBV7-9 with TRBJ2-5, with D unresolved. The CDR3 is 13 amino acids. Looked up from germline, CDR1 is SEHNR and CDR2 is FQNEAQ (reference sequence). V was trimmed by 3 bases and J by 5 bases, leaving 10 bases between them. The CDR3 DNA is TGTGCCAGCAGCTTTGGAACCGGGGAGACCCAGTACTTC. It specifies CASSFGTGETQYF. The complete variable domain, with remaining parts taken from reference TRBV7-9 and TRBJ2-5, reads DTGVSQNPRHKITKRGQNVTFRCDPISEHNRLYWYRQTLGQGPEFLTYFQNEAQLEKSRLLSDRFSAERPKGSFSTLEIQRTEQGDSAMYLCASSFGTGETQYFGPGTRLLVL.

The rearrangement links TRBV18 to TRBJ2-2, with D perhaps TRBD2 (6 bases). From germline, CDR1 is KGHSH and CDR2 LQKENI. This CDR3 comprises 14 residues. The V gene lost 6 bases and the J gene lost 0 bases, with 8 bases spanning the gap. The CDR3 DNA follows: TGTGCCAGCTCCTGGACTACGAACACCGGGGAGCTGTTTTTT. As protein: CASSWTTNTGELFF.

CDR3 in amino acids: CASSQGRGPWQETQYF. The CDR3 nucleotides are TGCGCCAGCAGCCAAGGGCGGGGGCCGTGGCAAGAGACCCAGTACTTC. The chain combines TRBV5-1 with TRBJ2-5, with D perhaps matching TRBD2 (7 bases). The CDR3 loop spans 16 amino acids. With 4 bases removed from V and 2 bases from J, the gap between germline ends came to 18 bases. Germline lookup yields CDR1 SGHRS and CDR2 YFSETQ.

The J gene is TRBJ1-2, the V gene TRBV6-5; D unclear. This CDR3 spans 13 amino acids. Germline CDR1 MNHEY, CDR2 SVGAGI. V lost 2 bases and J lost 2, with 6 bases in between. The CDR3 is CASSYQENYGYTF. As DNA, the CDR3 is TGTGCCAGCAGTTACCAGGAAAACTATGGCTACACCTTC.

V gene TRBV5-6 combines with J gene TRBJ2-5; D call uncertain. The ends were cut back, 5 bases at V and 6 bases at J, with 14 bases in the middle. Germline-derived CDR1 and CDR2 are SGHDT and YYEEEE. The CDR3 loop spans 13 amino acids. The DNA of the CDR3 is TGTGCCAGCAGTAAGGGTCGACCTCAGACCCAGTACTTC. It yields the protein CASSKGRPQTQYF.

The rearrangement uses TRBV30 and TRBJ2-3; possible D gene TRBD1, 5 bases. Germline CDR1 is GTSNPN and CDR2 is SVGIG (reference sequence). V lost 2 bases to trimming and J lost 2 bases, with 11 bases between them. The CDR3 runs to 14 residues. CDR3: CAWSPGIATDTQYF. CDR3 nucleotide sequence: TGTGCCTGGAGTCCAGGGATAGCCACAGATACGCAGTATTTT.